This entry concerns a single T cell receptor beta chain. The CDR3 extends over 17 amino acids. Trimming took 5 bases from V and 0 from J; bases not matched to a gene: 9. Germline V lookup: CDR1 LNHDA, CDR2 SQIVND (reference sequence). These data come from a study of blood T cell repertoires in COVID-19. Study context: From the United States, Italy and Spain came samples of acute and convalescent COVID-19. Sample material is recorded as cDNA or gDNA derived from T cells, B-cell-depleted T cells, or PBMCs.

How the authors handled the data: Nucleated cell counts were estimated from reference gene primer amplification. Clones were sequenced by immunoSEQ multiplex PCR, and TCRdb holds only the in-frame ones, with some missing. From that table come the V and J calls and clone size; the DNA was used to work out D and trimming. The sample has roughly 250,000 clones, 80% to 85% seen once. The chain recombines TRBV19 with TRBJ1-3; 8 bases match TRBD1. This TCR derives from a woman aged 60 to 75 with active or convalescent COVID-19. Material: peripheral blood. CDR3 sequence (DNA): TGTGCCAGTAGTCTCCCTCCAGGGGGCTTCTCTGGAAACACCATATATTTT. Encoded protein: CASSLPPGGFSGNTIYF. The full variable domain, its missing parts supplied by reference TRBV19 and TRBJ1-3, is DGGITQSPKYLFRKEGQNVTLSCEQNLNHDAMYWYRQDPGQGLRLIYYSQIVNDFQKGDIAEGYSVSREKKESFPLTVTSAQKNPTAFYLCASSLPPGGFSGNTIYFGEGSWLTVV.